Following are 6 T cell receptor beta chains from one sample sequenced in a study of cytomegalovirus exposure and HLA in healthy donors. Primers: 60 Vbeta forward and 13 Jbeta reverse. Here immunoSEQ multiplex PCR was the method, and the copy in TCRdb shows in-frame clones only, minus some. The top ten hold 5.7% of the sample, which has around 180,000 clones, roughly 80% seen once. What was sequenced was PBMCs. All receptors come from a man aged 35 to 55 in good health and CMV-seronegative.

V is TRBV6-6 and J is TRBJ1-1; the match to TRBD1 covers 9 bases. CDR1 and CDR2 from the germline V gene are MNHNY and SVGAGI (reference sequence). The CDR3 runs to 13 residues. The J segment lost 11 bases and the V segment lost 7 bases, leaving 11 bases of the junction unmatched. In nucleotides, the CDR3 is TGTGCCAGCACTAGGGGACAGGGAGGATGGGCTTTCTTT. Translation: CASTRGQGGWAFF.

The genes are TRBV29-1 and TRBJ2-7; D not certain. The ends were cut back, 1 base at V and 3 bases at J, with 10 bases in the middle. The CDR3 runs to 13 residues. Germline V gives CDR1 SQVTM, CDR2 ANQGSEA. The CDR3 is CSVEAGSDYEQYF. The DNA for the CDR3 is TGCAGCGTTGAAGCGGGTAGTGACTACGAGCAGTACTTC.

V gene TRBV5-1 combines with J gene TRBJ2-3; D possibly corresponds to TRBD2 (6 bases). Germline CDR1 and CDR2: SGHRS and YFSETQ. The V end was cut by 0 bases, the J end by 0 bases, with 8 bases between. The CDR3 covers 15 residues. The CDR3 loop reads CASSLDGGSTDTQYF. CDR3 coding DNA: TGCGCCAGCAGCTTGGATGGGGGGAGCACAGATACGCAGTATTTT. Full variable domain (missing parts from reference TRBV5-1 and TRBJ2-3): KAGVTQTPRYLIKTRGQQVTLSCSPISGHRSVSWYQQTPGQGLQFLFEYFSETQRNKGNFPGRFSGRQFSNSRSEMNVSTLELGDSALYLCASSLDGGSTDTQYFGPGTRLTVL.

The CDR3 DNA follows: TGTGCCACCAGCAGAGGGCGCGGGGGATCAAGCGCGCAGTTCTTC. It codes for CATSRGRGGSSAQFF. V usage is TRBV15 and J usage is TRBJ2-1; 7 bases map to TRBD2. This CDR3 contains 15 residues. Trimming at V came to 1 base and at J to 12 bases, leaving 12 bases not matched to a gene. Per germline, CDR1 LNHNV and CDR2 YYDKDF (reference sequence). The complete variable domain, with remaining parts taken from reference TRBV15 and TRBJ2-1, reads DAMVIQNPRYQVTQFGKPVTLSCSQTLNHNVMYWYQQKSSQAPKLLFHYYDKDFNNEADTPDNFQSRRPNTSFCFLDIRSPGLGDTAMYLCATSRGRGGSSAQFFGPGTRLTVL.

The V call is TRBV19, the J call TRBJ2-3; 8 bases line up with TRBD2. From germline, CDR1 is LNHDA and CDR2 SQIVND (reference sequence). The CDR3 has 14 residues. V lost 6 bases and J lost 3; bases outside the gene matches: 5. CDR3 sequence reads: CASSGGVETDTQYF. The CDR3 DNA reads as TGTGCCAGTAGCGGGGGGGTGGAGACAGATACGCAGTATTTT.

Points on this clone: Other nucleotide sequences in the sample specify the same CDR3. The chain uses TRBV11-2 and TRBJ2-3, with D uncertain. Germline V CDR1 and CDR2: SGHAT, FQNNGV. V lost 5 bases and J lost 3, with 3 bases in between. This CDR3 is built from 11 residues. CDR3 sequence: CASSHTDTQYF. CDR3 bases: TGTGCCAGCAGCCATACAGATACGCAGTATTTT.